These T cell receptor beta chains were read from a single sample in a study of tissue T cells after allogeneic stem cell transplantation. TCRdb's copy holds only in-frame clones and misses some; the assay was immunoSEQ multiplex PCR. The sample shows 3,000 to 4,000 clones, 60% to 80% of them seen only once. Sequencing used small intestine tissue, obtained at autopsy. The receptors derive from a male patient at least 60 years old with steroid-refractory graft-versus-host disease after an allogeneic stem cell transplant. Some T cells may trace back to the graft donor. Each CDR3 is given with its conserved first and last residue.

TRBV28,TRBJ1-5,CASSLGGGNQPQHF
TRBV27,TRBJ2-7,CASTGHLDRGRDEQYF
TRBV24-1,TRBJ1-2,CATSDWDRLYGYTF
TRBV28,TRBJ2-7,CASEGEYEQYF
TRBV18,TRBJ1-1,CASSPPDRRQAGEAFF
TRBV4-3,TRBJ2-5,CASSRGSGGAVETQYF
TRBV11-2,TRBJ1-2,CASSLGQRYGYTF
TRBV9,TRBJ1-2,CASSVGQGAAYGYTF
TRBV2,TRBJ2-5,CASSERSGPQETQYF
TRBV5-1,TRBJ1-1,CASSGGTNTEAFF
TRBV30,TRBJ1-2,CAWTGKGGGYGYTF
TRBV6-1,TRBJ2-3,CASREDRVPTDTQYF
TRBV27,TRBJ2-3,CASSLPGGGGTDTQYF
TRBV28,TRBJ2-5,CAGPNPAPGETQYF
TRBV10-1,TRBJ1-5,CASSELGTRPCNQPQHF
TRBV30,TRBJ1-3,CAWSLGGGGNTIYF
TRBV7-7,TRBJ2-2,CASSRTGGTGELFF
TRBV14,TRBJ2-2,CASSQVTGGGELFF
TRBV28,TRBJ1-1,CASRSAGTEPENTEAFF
TRBV11-3,TRBJ2-3,CASSLDADSTDTQYF
TRBV6-1,TRBJ2-3,CASKSGDTQYF
TRBV28,TRBJ1-6,CASSWTGDSSPLHF
TRBV3-1/TRBV3-2,TRBJ1-2,CASSLRTNRGSYGYTF
TRBV7-9,TRBJ2-7,CASSQGIGSYEQYF
TRBV21-1,TRBJ1-1,CASSLDRGGFGTEAFF
TRBV5-1,TRBJ2-1,CASSLNRAGGLPYNEQFF
TRBV4-2,TRBJ2-1,CASSQGAGGYNEQFF
TRBV28,TRBJ1-6,CASSLILAINSPLHF
TRBV24-1,TRBJ1-3,CATSATSGNTIYF
TRBV27,TRBJ1-2,CASSLSTGGAGYTF
TRBV19,TRBJ2-2,CASSKGTVNTGELFF
TRBV2,TRBJ2-3,CASSALAGGTDTQYF
TRBV2,TRBJ1-1,CASTGTADEAFF
TRBV28,TRBJ2-5,CASRTYSGGFSIQETQYF
TRBV2,TRBJ1-1,CASMRDEMNTEAFF
TRBV11-1,TRBJ2-7,CASSLLRGSYEQYF
TRBV11-3,TRBJ2-3,CASSAHPDTQYF
TRBV19,TRBJ2-1,CASRITAGGRNEQFF
TRBV19,TRBJ2-1,CASSMTSGGRNEQFF
TRBV7-2,TRBJ2-1,CASSPKGQGIYEQFF
TRBV28,TRBJ2-3,CASSFYGGGGLGTDTQYF
TRBV3-1/TRBV3-2,TRBJ1-1,CASSQLGANTEAFF